This entry lists 9 T cell receptor beta chains sequenced from one sample in a study of a mutant IDH1 vaccine in newly diagnosed glioma. For these receptors, no antigen is known. TCRdb's copy holds only in-frame clones and misses some; the assay was immunoSEQ multiplex PCR. The data hold around 30,000 clones, with about 83% observed a single time. The time point here: week 47, end of study. Vaccine doses each comprised 300 ug of mutant IDH1 20-mer peptide, with topical imiquimod. Sequencing was performed on PBMCs, taken from a glioma patient whose treatment included an IDH1 peptide vaccine. These receptors were taken from a young woman with glioma.

V is TRBV10-3 and J is TRBJ2-3, with D possibly TRBD2 on 6 matching bases. CDR1 is ENHRY and CDR2 is SYGVKD in the germline V gene. Trimming pared 4 bases from V and 3 bases from J, leaving 17 bases between. The CDR3 has 16 residues. The CDR3 DNA reads as TGTGCCATCAGTGGGGGGGTAGAGGCTATGACAGATACGCAGTATTTT. It is translated as CAISGGVEAMTDTQYF.

The chain recombines TRBV5-1 with TRBJ2-3; weak D call: TRBD1 (6 bases). Trimming removed 6 bases at V and 0 bases at J, with 17 bases between. The germline V gene has CDR1 SGHRS and CDR2 YFSETQ. This CDR3 contains 16 residues. The CDR3 DNA reads TGCGCCAGCAACGAGGGGGAAAGGGGTAGCACAGATACGCAGTATTTT. Protein product: CASNEGERGSTDTQYF.

The chain combines TRBV6-5 with TRBJ1-1; possibly TRBD1 for D (6 bases). CDR3 length: 14 residues. Germline V CDR1 and CDR2: MNHEY, SVGAGI. The V end lost 8 bases, the J end lost 0 bases, and 13 bases lay between the germline ends. The CDR3: CASFTGQMNTEAFF. CDR3 DNA sequence: TGTGCCAGCTTCACCGGACAGATGAACACTGAAGCTTTCTTT.

The chain couples TRBV7-9 to TRBJ1-6; 10 bases line up with TRBD1. The CDR3 has 15 amino acids. The ends lost 5 bases at V and 5 bases at J; junction bases unmatched: 3. Germline-derived CDR1 and CDR2 are SEHNR and FQNEAQ (reference sequence). The CDR3 here is CASSPGTGDNSPLHF. CDR3 nucleotides: TGTGCCAGCAGCCCCGGGACAGGGGATAATTCACCCCTCCACTTT.

The chain combines TRBV4-1 with TRBJ2-1; the match to TRBD2 covers 11 bases. CDR1 and CDR2 from the germline V gene are MGHRA and YSYEKL. This CDR3 is 17 amino acids long. V was pared by 0 bases and J by 5 bases, with 6 bases of the junction left unmatched. Here the CDR3 reads CASSQDRLAGGHNEQFF. The CDR3 DNA follows: TGCGCCAGCAGCCAAGATCGGCTAGCGGGGGGACACAATGAGCAGTTCTTC.

In its sample, this clone is medium-sized. The V gene is TRBV5-6, the J gene TRBJ1-5; D remains unclear. The CDR3 runs to 15 residues. CDR1 and CDR2 from the germline V gene are SGHDT and YYEEEE. The germline V and J ends were trimmed by 0 bases and 9 bases, with 16 bases remaining between them. The CDR3 reads CASSLANSELRPQHF. CDR3 nucleotide sequence: TGTGCCAGCAGCTTGGCGAACAGCGAGCTGAGGCCCCAGCATTTT.

This chain connects TRBV7-2 to TRBJ2-3; D gene unclear. The CDR3 length is 14 residues. Trimming took off 3 bases at V and 0 bases at J, with 7 bases between the two ends. Per the germline V gene, CDR1 is SGHTA and CDR2 is FQGNSA. Here the CDR3 reads CASSLTLSTDTQYF. As DNA, the CDR3 is TGTGCCAGCAGCTTGACCCTAAGCACAGATACGCAGTATTTT. Filled out from reference TRBV7-2 and TRBJ2-3, the complete variable domain reads GAGVSQSPSNKVTEKGKDVELRCDPISGHTALYWYRQSLGQGLEFLIYFQGNSAPDKSGLPSDRFSAERTGGSVSTLTIQRTQQEDSAVYLCASSLTLSTDTQYFGPGTRLTVL.

In nucleotides, the CDR3 is TGTGCCATCACCGGGGACTCCTACGAGCAGTACTTC. It yields the protein CAITGDSYEQYF. The chain employs TRBV10-3 and TRBJ2-7; perhaps TRBD2 as D (5 bases). The CDR3 consists of 12 residues. V was pared by 7 bases and J by 0 bases, with 7 bases between. Germline V gene data show CDR1 as ENHRY and CDR2 as SYGVKD.

The genes are TRBV29-1 and TRBJ2-1; TRBD2 matches 7 bases. This CDR3 spans 13 amino acids. CDR1 and CDR2 (germline): SQVTM, ANQGSEA. The J segment lost 1 base and the V segment lost 7 bases, leaving 4 bases of the junction unmatched. The DNA of the CDR3 is TGCAGCGCCGGGCGGGGGTCCTACAATGAGCAGTTCTTC. Translated: CSAGRGSYNEQFF.